The 27 T cell receptor beta chains below were found in one sample sequenced in a study of human T cells and chemical hapten exposure. In TCRdb, the RACE reads were re-called with MiXCR into one record per CDR3 protein. The sample carries 130,000 or so distinct CDR3 sequences, approximately 9.1% recorded once. Time point specified: healthy volunteer bleed at 2 weeks. It was from unfractionated whole blood that total RNA was extracted. The specimen was whole blood. Receptor source: a male donor in good health. Some clones in this sample may be carry-over from other donors' samples.

This clonotype has more than one count but fewer than ten. The chain carries TRBV19 and TRBJ2-6, with TRBD1 matching 7 bases. Trimming cost V 3 bases and J 3 bases; bases outside gene matches: 5. The V gene's germline CDR1 is LNHDA and CDR2 SQIVND (reference sequence). This CDR3 is built from 16 residues. The CDR3 coding sequence is TGTGCCAGTAGTATTGTACAGGGGTATGGGGCCAACGTCCTGACTTTC. The encoded protein is CASSIVQGYGANVLTF.

This clonotype was seen more than once but under ten times. This chain uses TRBV20-1 with TRBJ2-1, with no clear D. Germline CDR1 reads DFQATT; CDR2 reads SNEGSKA (reference sequence). V was shortened by 4 bases and J by 0 bases, with 10 bases between the two germline ends. The CDR3 is 14 residues long. This CDR3 reads CSAKDPRSYNEQFF. CDR3 in DNA: TGCAGTGCTAAGGACCCCCGCTCCTACAATGAGCAGTTCTTC.

Regarding this clonotype: This may be a read error: a much more frequent sequence differs by one nucleotide. V is TRBV21-1 and J is TRBJ1-4; TRBD1, the table's D call, was not compared with the DNA. TRBV21-1 is flagged as a pseudogene. The CDR3 has 18 amino acids. CDR3 nucleotides: TGTGCCAGCACCAGCAACCTAAGGACAGGGAGGGCTAATGAAAACCTGTTTTTT. The encoded protein is CASTSNLRTGRANENLFF.

In this sample, this clonotype turned up a few times. V and J are TRBV14 and TRBJ2-7; TRBD1 agrees at 7 bases. The CDR3 extends over 16 amino acids. Looked up from germline, CDR1 is SGHDN and CDR2 is FVKESK. V lost 6 bases and J lost 0; bases outside the gene matches: 11. This CDR3 reads CASSHRTGPHSYEQYF. Here the CDR3 DNA reads TGTGCCAGCAGTCATCGGACAGGCCCTCACTCCTACGAGCAGTACTTC.

This clonotype was recorded a few times. CDR3 in amino acids: CASSSSSVSSYEQYF. The CDR3 DNA sequence: TGCGCCAGCAGCTCCTCTAGCGTGAGCTCCTACGAGCAGTACTTC. The V gene is TRBV5-1, the J gene TRBJ2-7; TRBD2 might be the D (6 bases). This CDR3 spans 15 amino acids. CDR1 SGHRS and CDR2 YFSETQ come from the germline V gene. V was cut by 3 bases and J by 0 bases, with 13 bases left in between. Combining the CDR3 with reference TRBV5-1 and TRBJ2-7 gives the whole variable domain KAGVTQTPRYLIKTRGQQVTLSCSPISGHRSVSWYQQTPGQGLQFLFEYFSETQRNKGNFPGRFSGRQFSNSRSEMNVSTLELGDSALYLCASSSSSVSSYEQYFGPGTRLTVT.

The gene calls are TRBV28 and TRBJ1-6; unclear D gene. The CDR3 spans 16 residues. V gave up 5 bases and J gave up 0 bases, with 11 bases separating them. CDR1 is MDHEN and CDR2 is SYDVKM in the germline V gene. The CDR3: CASSALESSYNSPLHF. The CDR3 DNA is TGTGCCAGCAGTGCCTTGGAAAGCTCCTATAATTCACCCCTCCACTTT.

The CDR3 spells CASSFNGGTYEQYF. The CDR3 coding sequence is TGTGCCAGCAGTTTTAACGGAGGAACCTACGAGCAGTACTTC. This chain links TRBV12-3 or TRBV12-4 with TRBJ2-7; weak D call: TRBD2 (5 bases). This CDR3 has 14 residues. Trimming removed 3 bases from V and 2 bases from J, with 11 bases in between.

This clonotype has ten or more counts. The J gene is TRBJ2-7, the V gene TRBV4-1; D gene unclear. CDR1 and CDR2 (germline): MGHRA, YSYEKL. This CDR3 contains 14 residues. Trimming removed 0 bases from V and 1 base from J, with 7 bases in between. In DNA, the CDR3 is TGCGCCAGCAGCCAAGAGGGCAGATCCTACGAGCAGTACTTC. Translating it yields CASSQEGRSYEQYF.

This clonotype was seen many times. Germline and junction disagree at one end, which may indicate a read error. The V gene is TRBV2, the J gene TRBJ1-2; the D gene is possibly TRBD1 (5 bases). The germline V gene encodes CDR1 SNHLY and CDR2 FYNNEI. This CDR3 comprises 11 residues. The CDR3 DNA sequence: TGTGCCAGCAGTGCAGGGTATGACTACACCTTC. Its translation: CASSAGYDYTF.

This chain connects TRBV6-1 to TRBJ2-7; 7 bases are shared with TRBD1. V lost 4 bases and J lost 4; bases outside the gene matches: 19. The CDR3 sequence is 18 residues long. Germline V gene sequence: CDR1 MNHNS, CDR2 SASEGT. CDR3 loop: CASSAGTATLGTKYEQYF. The CDR3 DNA reads TGTGCCAGCAGTGCAGGGACAGCTACTCTGGGAACCAAGTACGAGCAGTACTTC.

This clonotype was observed a handful of times. V gene TRBV7-9 combines with J gene TRBJ1-4; 9 bases agree with TRBD1. V was pared by 5 bases and J by 5 bases, with 6 bases of the junction left unmatched. Germline V gene sequence: CDR1 SEHNR, CDR2 FQNEAQ (reference sequence). The CDR3 loop spans 15 amino acids. CDR3 nucleotides: TGTGCCAGCAGCCCCCCCGACAGGGGGAATGAAAAACTGTTTTTT. Encoded protein: CASSPPDRGNEKLFF.

The chain couples TRBV7-3 to TRBJ2-7; the D gene is possibly TRBD1 (6 bases). The CDR3 extends over 13 amino acids. Germline-derived CDR1 and CDR2 are SGHTA and FQGTGA. The V end was cut by 5 bases, the J end by 6 bases, with 14 bases between. CDR3: CASSLWDICEQYF. In DNA, the CDR3 is TGTGCCAGCAGCCTATGGGACATCTGCGAGCAGTACTTC.

This clonotype was picked up many times. This rearrangement joins TRBV4-1 to TRBJ2-7; a possible D gene is TRBD2 (6 bases). The V end lost 3 bases, the J end lost 3 bases, and 9 bases lay between the germline ends. Germline V gives CDR1 MGHRA, CDR2 YSYEKL. The CDR3 loop spans 13 amino acids. The CDR3 protein is CASSQVDYYEQYF. Here the CDR3 DNA reads TGCGCCAGCAGCCAGGTGGACTACTACGAGCAGTACTTC.

This chain uses TRBV7-9 with TRBJ2-5; TRBD1 aligns across 8 bases. There are 16 residues in the CDR3. Germline V gives CDR1 SEHNR, CDR2 FQNEAQ (reference sequence). V lost 5 bases to trimming and J lost 1 base; unmatched junction nucleotides: 9. CDR3 in DNA: TGTGCCAGCAGCGGAAACGGACAGGGTAGCCAAGAGACCCAGTACTTC. Its translation is CASSGNGQGSQETQYF.

Only a few counts were recorded for this clonotype. V is TRBV4-1 and J is TRBJ1-2, with TRBD1 as a possible D gene (6 bases). The germline V and J ends were trimmed by 11 bases and 2 bases, with 12 bases remaining between them. Looked up from germline, CDR1 is MGHRA and CDR2 is YSYEKL. The CDR3 covers 12 residues. The CDR3 loop is CAARGGNYGYTF. CDR3 DNA sequence: TGCGCCGCTCGAGGGGGGAACTATGGCTACACCTTC.

This clonotype was detected ten times or more. This chain connects TRBV4-3 to TRBJ1-5; D not resolved. Looked up from germline, CDR1 is LGHNA and CDR2 is YSLEER. Trimming removed 0 bases at V and 6 bases at J, with 6 bases between. This CDR3 spans 13 amino acids. The CDR3 region is CASSQDPGQPQHF. The CDR3 bases are TGCGCCAGCAGCCAAGATCCGGGTCAGCCCCAGCATTTT.

The rearrangement joins TRBV5-1 to TRBJ1-1, with D possibly TRBD1 on 5 matching bases. Germline V lookup: CDR1 SGHRS, CDR2 YFSETQ. The CDR3 totals 14 residues. V was pared by 4 bases and J by 1 base, with 11 bases between. CDR3 region: CASSMDTRNTEAFF. The CDR3 DNA is TGCGCCAGCAGCATGGACACGCGGAACACTGAAGCTTTCTTT.

V gene TRBV2 combines with J gene TRBJ2-1; a possible D gene is TRBD1 (5 bases). CDR3 length: 15 amino acids. CDR1 is SNHLY, CDR2 FYNNEI, per germline. Trimming took 10 bases from V and 9 from J, leaving 25 bases between them. For the CDR3, the DNA is TGTGCCAATTCCGAAATAGACCTTGGGGCAAGTGAGCAGTTCTTC. It is translated as CANSEIDLGASEQFF.

This clonotype was seen a handful of times. The chain carries TRBV7-2 and TRBJ2-3; TRBD2 is a possible D gene (5 bases). The V end was cut by 5 bases, the J end by 3 bases, with 15 bases between. Germline CDR1 reads SGHTA; CDR2 reads FQGNSA. The length of the CDR3 is 15 residues. CDR3 region: CASSGFLSGTDTQYF. CDR3 bases: TGTGCCAGCAGCGGATTCCTCTCGGGGACAGATACGCAGTATTTT.

This clonotype was detected a few times. The chain recombines TRBV7-9 with TRBJ2-1; D gene unclear. The germline gives CDR1 SEHNR, CDR2 FQNEAQ (reference sequence). The CDR3 contains 14 residues. Trimming took off 1 base at V and 7 bases at J, with 11 bases between the two ends. CDR3 amino acids: CASSLVPSINEQFF. The CDR3, as DNA: TGTGCCAGCAGCTTAGTTCCCAGCATTAATGAGCAGTTCTTC. The whole variable domain, filled in from reference TRBV7-9 and TRBJ2-1, reads DTGVSQNPRHKITKRGQNVTFRCDPISEHNRLYWYRQTLGQGPEFLTYFQNEAQLEKSRLLSDRFSAERPKGSFSTLEIQRTEQGDSAMYLCASSLVPSINEQFFGPGTRLTVL.

This clonotype was detected many times. V is TRBV19 and J is TRBJ1-2; 9 nucleotides match TRBD1. CDR1 is LNHDA and CDR2 is SQIVND in the germline V gene (reference sequence). J lost 5 bases, V lost 6 bases, and 4 bases had no gene match. CDR3 length: 13 residues. The CDR3: CASSRQGEYGYTF. CDR3 in DNA: TGTGCCAGTAGCCGACAGGGGGAATATGGCTACACCTTC.

In this sample, this clonotype turned up many times. CDR3 in amino acids: CSARDVGQIYGYTF. CDR3 in DNA: TGCAGTGCTAGAGATGTGGGACAGATCTATGGCTACACCTTC. The chain carries TRBV20-1 and TRBJ1-2; TRBD1 agrees at 7 bases. This CDR3 is built from 14 residues. CDR1 DFQATT and CDR2 SNEGSKA come from the germline V gene (reference sequence). Germline trimming cut 0 bases from V and 4 bases from J; bases unmatched to any gene: 5.

Only a few counts were recorded for this clonotype. Here the CDR3 reads CAISESKDRGLTGELFF. CDR3 nucleotide sequence: TGTGCCATCAGTGAGTCAAAGGACAGGGGGCTCACCGGGGAGCTGTTTTTT. The chain is built from TRBV10-3 and TRBJ2-2; 11 nucleotides agree with TRBD1. CDR1 is ENHRY and CDR2 is SYGVKD in the germline V gene. Losses at the gene ends were 0 bases for V and 4 bases for J; bases not matched to a gene: 4. There are 17 residues in the CDR3.

The chain joins TRBV4-1 to TRBJ2-7, with 11 positions matching TRBD2. CDR1 is MGHRA and CDR2 is YSYEKL in the germline V gene. This CDR3 is 16 amino acids long. The V segment lost 1 base and the J segment 3 bases; nucleotides outside the gene matches: 5. The CDR3 spells CASSQAGTSGNYEQYF. The CDR3 nucleotides are TGCGCCAGCAGCCAAGCCGGGACTAGCGGAAACTACGAGCAGTACTTC.

The chain is built from TRBV14 and TRBJ2-5, with D perhaps TRBD1 (6 bases). V lost 0 bases to trimming and J lost 4 bases, with 15 bases between them. Germline CDR1 reads SGHDN; CDR2 reads FVKESK. This CDR3 contains 16 residues. As DNA, the CDR3 is TGTGCCAGCAGCCAAGAAGATTCAGGGGATGGAGAGACCCAGTACTTC. Translation gives CASSQEDSGDGETQYF.

This clonotype was recorded many times. The chain recombines TRBV7-9 with TRBJ2-4; D perhaps matches TRBD1 (6 bases). This CDR3 region has 17 residues. Germline values: CDR1 SEHNR, CDR2 FQNEAQ (reference sequence). The germline V and J ends were trimmed by 4 bases and 2 bases, with 18 bases remaining between them. In DNA, the CDR3 is TGTGCCAGCAGCTCCCCAGACAGGTTCGGTCCCAAAAACATTCAGTACTTC. Encoded protein: CASSSPDRFGPKNIQYF.

In this sample, this clonotype turned up a few times. The chain joins TRBV5-4 to TRBJ1-1; 7 bases line up with TRBD1. V lost 4 bases to trimming and J lost 4 bases; unmatched junction nucleotides: 10. CDR1 and CDR2 from the germline V gene are SGHNT and YYREEE (reference sequence). This CDR3 comprises 15 residues. CDR3: CASSKKTGFTTEAFF. The CDR3 coding sequence is TGTGCCAGCAGCAAAAAGACAGGGTTTACCACTGAAGCTTTCTTT. Full variable domain (outside the CDR3, taken from reference TRBV5-4 and TRBJ1-1): ETGVTQSPTHLIKTRGQQVTLRCSSQSGHNTVSWYQQALGQGPQFIFQYYREEENGRGNFPPRFSGLQFPNYSSELNVNALELDDSALYLCASSKKTGFTTEAFFGQGTRLTVV.